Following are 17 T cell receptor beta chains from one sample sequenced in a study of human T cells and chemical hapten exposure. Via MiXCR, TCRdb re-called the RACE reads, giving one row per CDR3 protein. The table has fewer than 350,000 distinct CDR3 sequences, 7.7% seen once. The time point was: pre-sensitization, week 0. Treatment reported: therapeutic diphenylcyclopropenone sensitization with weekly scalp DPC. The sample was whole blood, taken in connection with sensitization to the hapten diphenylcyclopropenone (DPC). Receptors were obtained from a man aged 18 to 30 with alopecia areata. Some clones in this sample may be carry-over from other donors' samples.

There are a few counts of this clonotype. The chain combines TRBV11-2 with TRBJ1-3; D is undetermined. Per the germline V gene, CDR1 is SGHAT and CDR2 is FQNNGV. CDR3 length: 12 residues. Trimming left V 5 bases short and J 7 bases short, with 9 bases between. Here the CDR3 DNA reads TGTGCCAGCAGCGCGATCATCAACACCATATATTTT. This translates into CASSAIINTIYF.

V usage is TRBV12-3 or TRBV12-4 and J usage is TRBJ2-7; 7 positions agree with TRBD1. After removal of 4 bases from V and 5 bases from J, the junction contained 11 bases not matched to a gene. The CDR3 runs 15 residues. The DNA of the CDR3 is TGTGCCAGCAGTTCCCGACAGGGATGGATGGACGAGCAGTACTTC. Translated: CASSSRQGWMDEQYF.

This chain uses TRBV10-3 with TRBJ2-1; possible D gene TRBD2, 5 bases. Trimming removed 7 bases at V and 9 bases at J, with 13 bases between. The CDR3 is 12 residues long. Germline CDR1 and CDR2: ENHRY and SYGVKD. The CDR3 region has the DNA TGTGCCATCACAGGCCTCAGCGGTGAGCAGTTCTTC. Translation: CAITGLSGEQFF.

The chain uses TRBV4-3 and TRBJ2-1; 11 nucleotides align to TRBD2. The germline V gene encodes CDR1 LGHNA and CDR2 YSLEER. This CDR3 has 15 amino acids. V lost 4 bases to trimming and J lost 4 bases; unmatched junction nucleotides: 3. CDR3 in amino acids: CASSRGLAAYNEQFF. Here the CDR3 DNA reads TGCGCCAGCAGCCGGGGACTAGCGGCTTACAATGAGCAGTTCTTC.

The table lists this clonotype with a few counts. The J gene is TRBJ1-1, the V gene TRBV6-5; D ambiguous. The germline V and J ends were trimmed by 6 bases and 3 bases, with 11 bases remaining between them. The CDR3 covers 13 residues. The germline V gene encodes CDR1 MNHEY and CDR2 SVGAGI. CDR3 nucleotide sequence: TGTGCCAGCAGCCGCGGACTGGACACTGAAGCTTTCTTT. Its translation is CASSRGLDTEAFF.

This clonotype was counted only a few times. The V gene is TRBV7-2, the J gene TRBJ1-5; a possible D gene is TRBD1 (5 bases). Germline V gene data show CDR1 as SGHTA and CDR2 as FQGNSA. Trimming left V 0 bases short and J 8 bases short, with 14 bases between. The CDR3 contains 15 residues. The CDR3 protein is CASSLAAYPREPQHF. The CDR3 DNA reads TGTGCCAGCAGCTTAGCGGCCTATCCCAGGGAGCCCCAGCATTTT.

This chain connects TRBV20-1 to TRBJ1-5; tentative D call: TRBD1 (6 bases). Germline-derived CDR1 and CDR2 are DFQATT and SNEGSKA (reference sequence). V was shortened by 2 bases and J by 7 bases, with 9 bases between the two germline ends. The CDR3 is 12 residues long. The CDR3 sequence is CSARTGLQPQHF. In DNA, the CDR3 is TGCAGTGCTAGAACAGGGTTACAGCCCCAGCATTTT.

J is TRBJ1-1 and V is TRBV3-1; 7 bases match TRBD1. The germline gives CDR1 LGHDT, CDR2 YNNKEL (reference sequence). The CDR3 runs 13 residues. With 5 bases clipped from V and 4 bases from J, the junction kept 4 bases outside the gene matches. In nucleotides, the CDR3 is TGTGCCAGCAGCTCTTGGGACAGCACTGAAGCTTTCTTT. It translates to CASSSWDSTEAFF. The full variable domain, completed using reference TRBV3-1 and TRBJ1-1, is DTAVSQTPKYLVTQMGNDKSIKCEQNLGHDTMYWYKQDSKKFLKIMFSYNNKELIINETVPNRFSPKSPDKAHLNLHINSLELGDSAVYFCASSSWDSTEAFFGQGTRLTVV.

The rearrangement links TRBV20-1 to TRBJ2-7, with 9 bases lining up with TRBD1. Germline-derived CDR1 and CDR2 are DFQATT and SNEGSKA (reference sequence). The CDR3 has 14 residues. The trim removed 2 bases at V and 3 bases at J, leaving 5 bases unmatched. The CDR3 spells CSARPGQGFYEQYF. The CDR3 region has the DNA TGCAGTGCTAGACCGGGACAGGGATTCTACGAGCAGTACTTC.

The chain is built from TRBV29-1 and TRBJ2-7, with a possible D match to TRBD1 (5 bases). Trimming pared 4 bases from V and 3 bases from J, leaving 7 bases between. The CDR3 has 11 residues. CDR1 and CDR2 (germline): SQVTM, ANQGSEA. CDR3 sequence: CSVGDSYEQYV. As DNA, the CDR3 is TGCAGCGTTGGCGACAGCTACGAGCAGTACGTC.

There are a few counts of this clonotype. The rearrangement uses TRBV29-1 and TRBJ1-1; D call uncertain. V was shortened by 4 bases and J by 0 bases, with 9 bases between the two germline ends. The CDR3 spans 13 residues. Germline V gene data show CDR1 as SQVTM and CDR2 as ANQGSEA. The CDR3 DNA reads TGCAGCGTTGGCGGACGGTTGAACACTGAAGCTTTCTTT. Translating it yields CSVGGRLNTEAFF.

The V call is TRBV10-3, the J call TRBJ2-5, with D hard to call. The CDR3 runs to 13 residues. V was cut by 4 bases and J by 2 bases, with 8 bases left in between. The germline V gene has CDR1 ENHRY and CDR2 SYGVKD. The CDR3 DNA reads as TGTGCCATCAGTGGAGAAATTCAAGAGACCCAGTACTTC. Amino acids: CAISGEIQETQYF.

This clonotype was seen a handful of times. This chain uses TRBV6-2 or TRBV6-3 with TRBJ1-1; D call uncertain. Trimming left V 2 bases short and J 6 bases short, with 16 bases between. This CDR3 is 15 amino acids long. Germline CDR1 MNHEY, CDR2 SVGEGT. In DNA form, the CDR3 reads TGTGCCAGCAGTTACCCGAGTAGGTGGGCATCTGAAGCTTTCTTT. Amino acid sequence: CASSYPSRWASEAFF.

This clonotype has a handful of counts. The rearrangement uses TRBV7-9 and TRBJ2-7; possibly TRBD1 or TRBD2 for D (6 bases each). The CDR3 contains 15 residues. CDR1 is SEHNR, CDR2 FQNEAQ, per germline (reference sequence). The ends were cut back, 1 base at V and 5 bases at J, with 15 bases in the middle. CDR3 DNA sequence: TGTGCCAGCAGCTTAGTTCTAGGGGGGTTCCACGAGCAGTACGTC. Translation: CASSLVLGGFHEQYV.

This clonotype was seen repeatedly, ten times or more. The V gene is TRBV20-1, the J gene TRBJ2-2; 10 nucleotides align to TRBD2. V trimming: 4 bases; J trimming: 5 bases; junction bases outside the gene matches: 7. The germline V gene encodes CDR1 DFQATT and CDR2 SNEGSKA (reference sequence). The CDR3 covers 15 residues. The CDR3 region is CSAIDPSGGTGELFF. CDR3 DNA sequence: TGCAGTGCTATCGATCCTAGCGGGGGAACCGGGGAGCTGTTTTTT.

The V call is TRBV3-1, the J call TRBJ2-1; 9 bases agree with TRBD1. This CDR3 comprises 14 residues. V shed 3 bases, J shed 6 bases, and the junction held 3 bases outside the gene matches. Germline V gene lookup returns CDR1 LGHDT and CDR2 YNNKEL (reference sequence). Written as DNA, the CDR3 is TGTGCCAGCAGCCAGGACAGGGGACTCAATGAGCAGTTCTTC. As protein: CASSQDRGLNEQFF.

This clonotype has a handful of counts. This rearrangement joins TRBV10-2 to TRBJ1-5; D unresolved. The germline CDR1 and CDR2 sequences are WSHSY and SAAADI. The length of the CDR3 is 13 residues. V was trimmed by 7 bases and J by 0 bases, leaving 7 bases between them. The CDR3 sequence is CASNHDSNQPQHF. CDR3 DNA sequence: TGCGCCAGCAACCATGATAGCAATCAGCCCCAGCATTTT.